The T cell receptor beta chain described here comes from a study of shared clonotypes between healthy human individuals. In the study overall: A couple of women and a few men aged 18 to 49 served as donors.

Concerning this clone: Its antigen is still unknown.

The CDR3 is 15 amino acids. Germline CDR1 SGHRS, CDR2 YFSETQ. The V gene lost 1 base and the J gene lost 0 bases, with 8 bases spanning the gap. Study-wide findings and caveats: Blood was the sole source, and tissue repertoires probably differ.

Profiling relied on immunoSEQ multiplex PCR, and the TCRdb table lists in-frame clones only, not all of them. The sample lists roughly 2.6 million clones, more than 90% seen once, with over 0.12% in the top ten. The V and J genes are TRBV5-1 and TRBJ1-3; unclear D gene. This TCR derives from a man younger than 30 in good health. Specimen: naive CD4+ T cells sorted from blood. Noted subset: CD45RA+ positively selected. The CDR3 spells CASSLSAPSGNTIYF. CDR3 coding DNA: TGCGCCAGCAGCTTGTCGGCTCCCTCTGGAAACACCATATATTTT.